This T cell receptor beta chain was found in a study of blood T cell repertoires in COVID-19. Study details: From the United States, Italy and Spain came samples of acute and convalescent COVID-19. Nucleic acid was either cDNA or gDNA, and it came from T cells, B-cell-depleted T cells, or PBMCs.

This clone has just a few counts. Germline CDR1 is KGHDR and CDR2 is SFDVKD. Trimming removed 6 bases from V and 8 bases from J, with 12 bases in between. The CDR3 extends over 13 amino acids. How the authors handled the data: Amplification of reference gene primers provided the estimated nucleated cell counts. This table comes from immunoSEQ multiplex PCR, and its TCRdb copy is limited to in-frame clones, with some not included. From that table come the V and J calls and clone size; the DNA was used to work out D and trimming. The repertoire holds some 150,000 clones, with around three quarters as singletons.

This clonotype was obtained from an elderly man with acute or convalescent COVID-19. Sample: peripheral blood. The chain recombines TRBV24-1 with TRBJ2-2, with D hard to call. Here the CDR3 reads CATSISRPGELFF. The CDR3 region has the DNA TGTGCCACCAGTATTAGTCGTCCGGGGGAGCTGTTTTTT.